The 26 T cell receptor beta chains below come from one sample, sequenced in a study of T cell responses to AZD1222 COVID-19 vaccine. Sequencing was performed with immunoSEQ multiplex PCR; in TCRdb, only in-frame clones are kept and a portion is missing. The sample shows about 120,000 clones, 93% of them seen only once. Sample: peripheral blood, taken on day 0 of AZD1222 vaccination. The receptor set was obtained from an adult in good health.

The CDR3 sequence is CASSIPGTGAEQYF. The CDR3 DNA reads TGCGCCAGCAGCATTCCCGGGACAGGGGCCGAGCAGTACTTC. The V gene is TRBV5-1, the J gene TRBJ2-7, with 10 bases matching TRBD1. CDR3 length equals 14 residues. V shed 4 bases, J shed 6 bases, and the junction held 7 bases outside the gene matches. CDR1 is SGHRS and CDR2 is YFSETQ in the germline V gene.

The rearrangement uses TRBV5-1 and TRBJ2-1; the D gene could be TRBD1 or TRBD2 (5 bases each). Germline V gene sequence: CDR1 SGHRS, CDR2 YFSETQ. This CDR3 contains 13 residues. V shed 3 bases and J shed 5 bases, with 9 bases lying between them. The CDR3 coding sequence is TGCGCCAGCAGCTGGGACGGCCACAATGAGCAGTTCTTC. Residues: CASSWDGHNEQFF.

V usage is TRBV7-3 and J usage is TRBJ2-1, with 13 bases aligning to TRBD2. The trim removed 2 bases at V and 12 bases at J, leaving 4 bases unmatched. This CDR3 has 14 residues. Germline CDR1 and CDR2: SGHTA and FQGTGA. The CDR3 loop reads CASSLGTSGNMQFF. CDR3 sequence (DNA): TGTGCCAGCAGCTTAGGGACTAGCGGGAATATGCAGTTCTTC.

This clone occurred once. The CDR3 here is CASSHNRGLSPGYTF. CDR3 DNA: TGTGCCAGTAGCCATAACAGGGGCTTATCCCCTGGCTACACCTTC. The chain has TRBV19 and TRBJ1-2, with 7 bases aligning to TRBD1. The CDR3 has 15 amino acids. J gave up 7 bases and V 6 bases, and 14 bases lay outside the gene matches. CDR1 and CDR2 (germline): LNHDA, SQIVND (reference sequence).

The gene calls are TRBV30 and TRBJ1-2, with 8 nucleotides matching TRBD1. The CDR3 totals 12 residues. V shed 0 bases and J 10 bases; nucleotides not matched to a gene: 4. Germline-derived CDR1 and CDR2 are GTSNPN and SVGIG (reference sequence). The CDR3 nucleotides are TGTGCCTGGAGTGTAGGGACAGGCGCCTACACCTTC. It is translated as CAWSVGTGAYTF.

Details on this clone: At one of its ends the junction is not consistent with the germline gene, which may arise from a read error. This chain links TRBV19 with TRBJ1-3; D is unclear. This CDR3 comprises 14 residues. Germline CDR1 reads LNHDA; CDR2 reads SQIVND (reference sequence). The CDR3 sequence is CVSRSRSSGNTIYF. The CDR3 DNA reads TGTGTCAGTAGGAGCAGGAGCTCTGGAAACACCATATATTTT.

This chain uses TRBV28 with TRBJ2-7; D is unclear. Germline V lookup: CDR1 MDHEN, CDR2 SYDVKM. The CDR3 is 13 residues long. V lost 5 bases and J 4 bases, leaving 12 bases between the germline ends. The CDR3, as DNA: TGTGCCAGCAGTCACCAGAACCTATACGAGCAGTACTTC. Its protein product is CASSHQNLYEQYF. The full variable domain, completed using reference TRBV28 and TRBJ2-7, is DVKVTQSSRYLVKRTGEKVFLECVQDMDHENMFWYRQDPGLGLRLIYFSYDVKMKEKGDIPEGYSVSREKKERFSLILESASTNQTSMYLCASSHQNLYEQYFGPGTRLTVT.

The rearrangement links TRBV28 to TRBJ2-7, with D perhaps matching TRBD2 (6 bases). Germline V gene sequence: CDR1 MDHEN, CDR2 SYDVKM. This CDR3 contains 15 residues. Trimming left V 6 bases short and J 7 bases short, with 22 bases between. CDR3 protein: CASRRTGTFPSEQYF. In DNA form, the CDR3 reads TGTGCCAGCAGACGTACCGGGACTTTTCCGTCAGAGCAGTACTTC.

The rearrangement links TRBV28 to TRBJ2-3; 7 bases match TRBD1. Losses at the gene ends were 4 bases for V and 6 bases for J; bases not matched to a gene: 13. The CDR3 totals 16 residues. The V gene's germline CDR1 is MDHEN and CDR2 SYDVKM. The CDR3 DNA is TGTGCCAGCAGTTCCCCTTCGGACAGGTTGGGGGATACGCAGTATTTT. Translating gives CASSSPSDRLGDTQYF.

The chain links TRBV4-1 to TRBJ2-3, with TRBD2 identical over 10 bases. V lost 7 bases to trimming and J lost 9 bases; unmatched junction nucleotides: 19. CDR1 is MGHRA and CDR2 is YSYEKL in the germline V gene. CDR3 length: 17 amino acids. The chain's CDR3 is CASTLRGASGGHGTQYF. The DNA of the CDR3 is TGCGCCAGCACCCTAAGGGGGGCTAGCGGGGGACACGGGACGCAGTATTTT.

A few counts support this clone. The chain combines TRBV5-1 with TRBJ2-7; no clear D. Trimming took 4 bases from V and 6 from J, leaving 20 bases between them. The CDR3 has 15 residues. Germline values: CDR1 SGHRS, CDR2 YFSETQ. The CDR3 region is CASSPNGPRGFEQYF. The CDR3 DNA sequence: TGCGCCAGCAGCCCGAACGGCCCCCGCGGTTTCGAGCAGTACTTC.

V and J are TRBV20-1 and TRBJ2-7, with a possible D match to TRBD1 (5 bases). V dropped 3 bases and J dropped 2 bases, with 11 bases sitting between them. Germline V gene data show CDR1 as DFQATT and CDR2 as SNEGSKA (reference sequence). The CDR3 consists of 13 residues. CDR3: CSASNRLTYEQYF. The CDR3 nucleotides read TGCAGTGCTAGTAACAGGCTTACCTACGAGCAGTACTTC.

The CDR3 DNA reads as TGTGCCAGCAGTTTCATCAGGGGATGGGCTTTCTTT. This sequence encodes CASSFIRGWAFF. The rearrangement joins TRBV6-6 to TRBJ1-1; possibly TRBD1 for D (6 bases). This CDR3 is built from 12 residues. The V and J ends lost 4 bases and 11 bases respectively, with 14 bases between them. Germline V CDR1 and CDR2: MNHNY, SVGAGI (reference sequence).

This rearrangement joins TRBV27 to TRBJ2-6; 7 bases map to TRBD2. The ends lost 6 bases at V and 3 bases at J; junction bases unmatched: 8. This CDR3 has 16 amino acids. Germline-derived CDR1 and CDR2 are MNHEY and SMNVEV (reference sequence). The CDR3 loop is CASSPSAGDGANVLTF. The CDR3 nucleotides read TGTGCCAGCAGCCCTTCTGCGGGAGATGGGGCCAACGTCCTGACTTTC.

This chain links TRBV7-2 with TRBJ2-2; TRBD2 is a possible D gene (6 bases). Germline V gene data show CDR1 as SGHTA and CDR2 as FQGNSA. V was pared by 4 bases and J by 6 bases, with 18 bases between. This CDR3 has 16 amino acids. The CDR3 DNA follows: TGTGCCAGCAGCTCCGGAGGGAGGCTGCAGGCCGGGGAGCTGTTTTTT. Protein sequence: CASSSGGRLQAGELFF.

V is TRBV7-9 and J is TRBJ2-3; TRBD2 might be the D (6 bases). This CDR3 is 15 amino acids long. Germline loops: CDR1 SEHNR, CDR2 FQNEAQ (reference sequence). Trimming cost V 7 bases and J 2 bases, with 16 bases left between them. The CDR3 loop reads CASNPIAENTDTQYF. In nucleotides, the CDR3 is TGTGCCAGCAACCCAATAGCGGAGAACACAGATACGCAGTATTTT.

V gene TRBV4-1 combines with J gene TRBJ2-1; 10 positions match TRBD2. From germline, CDR1 is MGHRA and CDR2 YSYEKL. This CDR3 has 15 amino acids. V dropped 5 bases and J dropped 6; count of bases not matched to a gene: 7. CDR3 residues: CASSSLAGPFNEQFF. The CDR3 nucleotides read TGCGCCAGCAGCTCACTAGCGGGACCTTTCAATGAGCAGTTCTTC.

The chain joins TRBV29-1 to TRBJ1-5, with D perhaps TRBD1 (5 bases). Germline assignment: CDR1 SQVTM and CDR2 ANQGSEA. This CDR3 spans 17 amino acids. Trimming stripped 3 bases from V and 1 base from J, with 19 bases between. The CDR3 coding sequence is TGCAGCGTTGATAATCGCTGGGTGACAGTAAGCAATCAGCCCCAGCATTTT. This translates into CSVDNRWVTVSNQPQHF.

The gene calls are TRBV5-5 and TRBJ2-3, with a tentative D call TRBD1 (5 bases). The CDR3 is 14 amino acids. Germline V CDR1 and CDR2: SGHKS, YYEKEE (reference sequence). The V gene lost 0 bases and the J gene lost 6 bases, with 11 bases spanning the gap. The chain's CDR3 is CASSLDRGEDTQYF. The CDR3, as DNA: TGTGCCAGCAGCTTGGATAGGGGTGAGGATACGCAGTATTTT.

The sample holds a few counts of this clone. This rearrangement joins TRBV9 to TRBJ2-1; a possible D gene is TRBD1 (5 bases). Trimming took 4 bases from V and 7 from J, leaving 21 bases between them. Germline V CDR1 and CDR2: SGDLS, YYNGEE. This CDR3 comprises 16 residues. This CDR3 reads CASSLQQVLTGNEQFF. The CDR3 nucleotides are TGTGCCAGCAGCTTACAACAGGTTTTAACTGGGAATGAGCAGTTCTTC.

The J gene is TRBJ1-1, the V gene TRBV11-2; possibly TRBD1 for D (6 bases). With 5 bases removed from V and 0 bases from J, the gap between germline ends came to 13 bases. CDR3 length: 15 amino acids. CDR1 SGHAT and CDR2 FQNNGV come from the germline V gene. The CDR3 DNA is TGTGCCAGCAGCCCAGGGGACCGAATGAACACTGAAGCTTTCTTT. Its protein is CASSPGDRMNTEAFF. Drawing the rest from reference TRBV11-2 and TRBJ1-1, the complete variable domain is EAGVAQSPRYKIIEKRQSVAFWCNPISGHATLYWYQQILGQGPKLLIQFQNNGVVDDSQLPKDRFSAERLKGVDSTLKIQPAKLEDSAVYLCASSPGDRMNTEAFFGQGTRLTVV.

The CDR3 loop is CASSQPQEDGYTF. The CDR3, as DNA: TGTGCCAGCAGCCAACCGCAGGAGGATGGCTACACCTTC. The chain is built from TRBV7-9 and TRBJ1-2, with D unresolved. Germline assignment: CDR1 SEHNR and CDR2 FQNEAQ (reference sequence). V was clipped by 5 bases and J by 6 bases, with 13 bases between them. CDR3 size: 13 residues.

This chain links TRBV6-1 with TRBJ1-4; D unresolved. Trimming removed 2 bases from V and 0 bases from J, with 13 bases in between. The CDR3 covers 17 residues. Germline V gene sequence: CDR1 MNHNS, CDR2 SASEGT. The CDR3 here is CASSEFRRAATNEKLFF. CDR3 coding DNA: TGTGCCAGCAGTGAATTTCGACGGGCGGCAACTAATGAAAAACTGTTTTTT.

The chain recombines TRBV2 with TRBJ1-6; 10 nucleotides align to TRBD1. The germline gives CDR1 SNHLY, CDR2 FYNNEI. V was clipped by 5 bases and J by 8 bases; unmatched bases: 6. The CDR3 totals 15 residues. Here the CDR3 DNA reads TGTGCCAGCAGTTTGACAGGGGGCGGGTATTCACCCCTCCACTTT. It is translated as CASSLTGGGYSPLHF.

The J gene is TRBJ2-7, the V gene TRBV19; 8 positions agree with TRBD2. V shed 3 bases, J shed 4 bases, and the junction held 8 bases outside the gene matches. CDR1 LNHDA and CDR2 SQIVND come from the germline V gene (reference sequence). This CDR3 is built from 15 residues. DNA for the CDR3: TGTGCCAGTAGTATTCGGGGGGGCGCGGGTTACGAGCAGTACTTC. Residues: CASSIRGGAGYEQYF. The whole variable domain, filled in from reference TRBV19 and TRBJ2-7, reads DGGITQSPKYLFRKEGQNVTLSCEQNLNHDAMYWYRQDPGQGLRLIYYSQIVNDFQKGDIAEGYSVSREKKESFPLTVTSAQKNPTAFYLCASSIRGGAGYEQYFGPGTRLTVT.

V usage is TRBV7-8 and J usage is TRBJ2-2, with a possible D match to TRBD1 (5 bases). The V end was cut by 1 base, the J end by 5 bases, with 8 bases between. CDR3 length equals 14 residues. Germline-derived CDR1 and CDR2 are SGHVS and FQNEAQ. The chain's CDR3 is CASSLGQNTGELFF. CDR3 DNA sequence: TGTGCCAGCAGCTTAGGACAGAATACCGGGGAGCTGTTTTTT.